These T cell receptor beta chains were read from a single sample in a study of patients and donors after allogeneic stem cell transplantation. TCRdb itself ran the RT-PCR reads through MiXCR, one entry per CDR3 protein. The sample shows 400,000 to 450,000 distinct CDR3 sequences, approximately 16% of them seen only once. The specimen sequenced was blood, either unsorted or a sorted T cell fraction (not recorded which). The receptors were gathered from a human donor who was either an allogeneic HSCT recipient or a stem cell or donor lymphocyte infusion donor (not recorded which). It is not recorded whose cells these are; they may come from a transplant donor. Each CDR3 is given with its conserved first and last residue. Each record gives: clone size, J gene, V gene, D gene, CDR3 DNA, CDR3 protein. D genes are given only for firm matches. Some rows have no size entry. The others give once, few or many, or a class for an expanded clone.

size: few
J: TRBJ2-3
V: TRBV6-2/TRBV6-3
D: TRBD2
DNA: TGTGCCAGCAGTACGGGGGGAGCACACGATACGCAGTATTTT
CDR3: CASSTGGAHDTQYF

size: NA
J: TRBJ1-1
V: TRBV27
D: TRBD1
DNA: TGTGCCAGCAGTTTAAACAGGGGGCACACTGAAGCTTTCTTT
CDR3: CASSLNRGHTEAFF

size: few
J: TRBJ2-6
V: TRBV27
D: NA
DNA: TGTGCCAGCAGTTTCGATGGGGCCAACGTCCTGACTTTC
CDR3: CASSFDGANVLTF

size: many
J: TRBJ2-2
V: TRBV12-3/TRBV12-4
D: NA
DNA: TGTGCCAGCACCTACAAACGGACCGGGGAGCTGTTTTTT
CDR3: CASTYKRTGELFF

size: few
J: TRBJ2-2
V: TRBV27
D: TRBD1
DNA: TGTGCCAGCAGTTTCGGGACAGCGACTTACACCGGGGAGCTGTTTTTT
CDR3: CASSFGTATYTGELFF

size: many
J: TRBJ2-3
V: TRBV29-1
D: TRBD1
DNA: TGCAGCGTTGAAGGGGGGACAGGGGGCTGGGAGTATTTT
CDR3: CSVEGGTGGWEYF

size: NA
J: TRBJ1-5
V: TRBV2
D: NA
DNA: TGTGCCAGCAGTGGATCGGGACTTCTCGATCATAGCAATCAGCCCCAGCATTTT
CDR3: CASSGSGLLDHSNQPQHF

size: NA
J: TRBJ2-5
V: TRBV4-2
D: TRBD2
DNA: TGTGCCAGCAGCCAAGATAACGGGACTAGCGGGACCATTACCGGCGAGACCCAGTACTTC
CDR3: CASSQDNGTSGTITGETQYF

size: few
J: TRBJ2-7
V: TRBV28
D: NA
DNA: TGTGCCAGCAAATCTGACGTGGCGTACGAGCAGTACTTC
CDR3: CASKSDVAYEQYF

size: NA
J: TRBJ2-5
V: TRBV2
D: NA
DNA: TGTGCCAGCAGGAGGGGCCAGGCGGAGACCCAGTACTTC
CDR3: CASRRGQAETQYF

size: few
J: TRBJ1-4
V: TRBV16
D: NA
DNA: TGTGCCAGCAGCCAACTGGATAGGTCTAATGAAAAACTGTTTTTT
CDR3: CASSQLDRSNEKLFF

size: few
J: TRBJ1-1
V: TRBV20-1
D: TRBD1
DNA: TGCAGTGCTAGATCATCCAGGGGGAGTTTTTCTGAAGCTTTCTTT
CDR3: CSARSSRGSFSEAFF

size: few
J: TRBJ1-1
V: TRBV5-6
D: NA
DNA: TGTGCCAGCAGCTTTTTACAGGGACTCGCTGAAGCTTTCTTT
CDR3: CASSFLQGLAEAFF

size: few
J: TRBJ1-1
V: TRBV4-3
D: TRBD1
DNA: TGCGCCAGCAGCCAAGAGCCGGGACAGCCGATGAACACTGAAGCTTTCTTT
CDR3: CASSQEPGQPMNTEAFF

size: few
J: TRBJ1-5
V: TRBV6-5
D: NA
DNA: TGTGCCAGCAGTTTACCCCCAGGGATCTCCAATCAGCCCCAGCATTTT
CDR3: CASSLPPGISNQPQHF

size: few
J: TRBJ1-3
V: TRBV27
D: NA
DNA: TGTGCCAGCAGTCCGACCGCAGGGGTCACCCGGGGATACACCATATATTTT
CDR3: CASSPTAGVTRGYTIYF

size: few
J: TRBJ1-5
V: TRBV20-1
D: NA
DNA: TGCAGTGCCCCGTCACAGGATCAGCCCCAGCATTTT
CDR3: CSAPSQDQPQHF

size: few
J: TRBJ1-3
V: TRBV4-3
D: NA
DNA: TGCGCCAGCAGCCAAGAGGGACGGGTTGGAAACACCATATATTTT
CDR3: CASSQEGRVGNTIYF

size: few
J: TRBJ2-1
V: TRBV4-3
D: TRBD1
DNA: TGCGCCAGCAGCCGAGCCGGGACAGGGGGTTTCAATGAGCAGTTCTTC
CDR3: CASSRAGTGGFNEQFF

size: NA
J: TRBJ1-1
V: TRBV20-1
D: TRBD1
DNA: TGCAGTGCTCCCAGGGGGAGGACTGAAGCTTTCTTT
CDR3: CSAPRGRTEAFF

size: NA
J: TRBJ1-1
V: TRBV19
D: NA
DNA: TGTGCCAGTAGTATAGATCGGGTCGATGAAGCTTTCTTT
CDR3: CASSIDRVDEAFF

size: NA
J: TRBJ1-1
V: TRBV6-1
D: TRBD1
DNA: TGTGCCAGCAGGTCGCCGACAGGGAAGGGAGACACTGAAGCTTTCTTT
CDR3: CASRSPTGKGDTEAFF

size: NA
J: TRBJ2-5
V: TRBV7-9
D: NA
DNA: TGTGCCAGCAGCTTAGGAGCTGGGTTCCAGTACTTC
CDR3: CASSLGAGFQYF

size: many
J: TRBJ2-7
V: TRBV27
D: NA
DNA: TGTGCCAGCAGTTTAAGCTTGGGGTATCCCTACGAGCAGTACTTC
CDR3: CASSLSLGYPYEQYF

size: NA
J: TRBJ2-1
V: TRBV5-1
D: NA
DNA: TGCGCCAGCAGCCCGGGGGACTCATCCTACAATGAGCAGTTCTTC
CDR3: CASSPGDSSYNEQFF

size: NA
J: TRBJ1-5
V: TRBV6-2/TRBV6-3
D: TRBD1
DNA: TGTGCCAGCAGTTTCAGGACAGGGGTTGCGATTAACTCCGATCAGCCCCAGCATTTT
CDR3: CASSFRTGVAINSDQPQHF

size: NA
J: TRBJ2-1
V: TRBV5-1
D: TRBD2
DNA: TGCGCCAGCAGGTTTAGCGGGGGTAGTAATGAGCAGTTCTTC
CDR3: CASRFSGGSNEQFF

size: NA
J: TRBJ2-6
V: TRBV30
D: NA
DNA: TGTGCCTGGAGTGTACGGTCAGGGATGACTGGGGCCAACGTCCTGACTTTC
CDR3: CAWSVRSGMTGANVLTF

size: few
J: TRBJ2-3
V: TRBV14
D: TRBD1
DNA: TGTGCCAGCAGCCAGACTCGGGACAGACCTAGCACAGATACGCAGTATTTT
CDR3: CASSQTRDRPSTDTQYF

size: few
J: TRBJ2-7
V: TRBV20-1
D: TRBD2
DNA: TGCAGTGCTAGAAAGCCGGGGGGGACCCCCTACGAGCAGTACTTC
CDR3: CSARKPGGTPYEQYF

size: NA
J: TRBJ2-7
V: TRBV18
D: TRBD1
DNA: TGTGCCAGCTCACCAAGACAGGGAGAGAACGAGCAGTACTTC
CDR3: CASSPRQGENEQYF

size: many
J: TRBJ2-1
V: TRBV5-1
D: NA
DNA: TGCGCCAGCAGCGCGCCCCTCTACAATGAGCAGTTCTTC
CDR3: CASSAPLYNEQFF

size: many
J: TRBJ2-5
V: TRBV6-5
D: NA
DNA: TGTGCCAGCAGTTACTCGATATCGGCAGGGGAGACCCAGTACTTC
CDR3: CASSYSISAGETQYF

size: few
J: TRBJ1-6
V: TRBV5-5
D: NA
DNA: TGTGCCAGCAGCACGGACAGAATCCTTAATTCACCCCTCCACTTT
CDR3: CASSTDRILNSPLHF

size: NA
J: TRBJ1-5
V: TRBV6-1
D: NA
DNA: TGTGCCAGCAGTGAAGCGGGGGGCGCGTCCCAGCCCCAGCATTTT
CDR3: CASSEAGGASQPQHF